Included here is one TCR beta chain sequence, with context. Its antigen is unidentified. The CDR3 spans 13 residues. Deletions cut 8 bases from V and 7 bases from J, with 12 bases between. These data belong to a study of T cell responses to AZD1222 COVID-19 vaccine. General observations from the study: After two AZD1222 doses, spike-specific TCR breadth and depth rose versus day 0. Seropositive status at baseline applied to only five or six AZD1222 recipients.

The protocol was immunoSEQ multiplex PCR, while the TCRdb copy is restricted to in-frame clones and leaves out a portion. The sample consists of 150,000 to 200,000 clones, 91% of them appearing once. The chain couples TRBV12-3 or TRBV12-4 to TRBJ1-6; D is possibly TRBD1 (6 bases). This clonotype was sampled from an adult who received the AZD1222 COVID-19 vaccine. Source: peripheral blood, taken 28 days after the second AZD1222 dose. CDR3 in amino acids: CASGTRGNSPLHF. The CDR3 nucleotides read TGTGCCAGCGGGACACGCGGGAATTCACCCCTCCACTTT.